This T cell receptor (beta chain) appears in the sequencing data of a study of blood T cells in healthy people across ages. Study-wide context: About one barcoded beta molecule per two T cells was the capture yield of template switching. Findings and limits, study-wide: When one million T cells were used, diversity estimates were thought to be underestimates.

The CDR3 contains 15 residues. V shed 4 bases, J shed 2 bases, and the junction held 4 bases outside the gene matches. The V gene's germline CDR1 is SGHDT and CDR2 YYEEEE. The sample holds one count of this clonotype. What it binds is not known. Combining a sample-barcoded 5' primer with a J-beta primer mix, a second PCR ran for about 6 to 12 cycles. Each cDNA molecule received a tag from a template-switch adaptor that had 12 random nucleotides. TCRdb fed the 5' RACE reads into MiXCR, producing one record per CDR3 protein. The sample has 660,000 or so distinct CDR3 sequences, 58% seen once. The sample was blood. The V and J genes are TRBV5-6 and TRBJ2-3; 10 bases are a match to TRBD1. This sequence originates from a man aged 60 to 75 in good health. The DNA of the CDR3 is TGTGCCAGCAGCGGAAGACAGGGGGCCACAGATACGCAGTATTTT. It specifies CASSGRQGATDTQYF.